This T cell receptor beta chain emerged from a study of spatial heterogeneity in lung cancer. The wider study: Alpha-chain sequences were consistently detected less often than beta-chain sequences. Study-wide results and caveats: Expanded tumor TCRs that were ubiquitous appeared in blood more at resection than follow-up.

As regards this clonotype: The antigen is unknown.

Documented time point: blood at routine non-recurrence follow-up after resection. Tumor, nontumor lung or frozen PBMC supplied whole RNA, sequenced without sorting. This CDR3 is 13 amino acids long. Trimming pared 3 bases from V and 0 bases from J, leaving 7 bases between. Germline V gene lookup returns CDR1 DFQATT and CDR2 SNEGSKA (reference sequence). TCRdb processed the 5' RACE reads anew with MiXCR; each CDR3 protein has one entry. This sample has about 120,000 distinct CDR3 sequences; 12% occur once, and the top ten carry 16%. This chain connects TRBV20-1 to TRBJ2-3; D unclear. Sequencing used PBMCs, obtained at follow-up. This clonotype originated in a male donor with early-stage non-small cell lung cancer. In DNA form, the CDR3 reads TGCAGTGCTAGGGGATTCAGCACAGATACGCAGTATTTT. Its translation: CSARGFSTDTQYF.